The present T cell receptor beta chain was sequenced within a study of T-cell reconstitution after alpha-beta-depleted transplantation in children. The table lists this clonotype with a few counts. This CDR3 is 14 amino acids long. V shed 2 bases, J shed 12 bases, and the junction held 9 bases outside the gene matches. Germline V CDR1 and CDR2: KGHSH, LQKENI. Unique molecular identifiers were incorporated when the TCRbeta library was constructed. TCRdb redid the calling of the PCR reads with MiXCR, one entry per CDR3 protein. The data contain 120,000 or so distinct CDR3 sequences, 20% to 25% of them seen just once; the ten biggest clones take up about 10%.

The chain carries TRBV18 and TRBJ2-1, with 8 bases matching TRBD1. The material sequenced was PBMCs, mostly from graft donor cells, taken 180 days after TCRalphabeta/CD19-depleted stem cell transplant. This clonotype was sampled from a male patient aged 2 to 9 who had a stem cell transplant for chronic granulomatous disease, so the T cells may come from the graft donor. CDR3 nucleotide sequence: TGTGCCAGCTCACCAACTAAGGACAGGGTAGGGCAGTTCTTC. Its translation is CASSPTKDRVGQFF.